This TCR beta chain originates from a study of T cell changes during pregnancy in multiple sclerosis. The data were produced by immunoSEQ multiplex PCR, yet TCRdb's version contains in-frame clones alone and is incomplete. The sample lists 55,000 to 85,000 clones, 90% occurring once. Germline V gene sequence: CDR1 MNHNS, CDR2 SASEGT. Trimming shortened V by 8 bases and J by 2 bases, and 13 bases separated the two germline ends. CDR3 length equals 13 residues. Sequencing was performed on peripheral blood, taken in the third trimester of pregnancy. The receptor's source is a female donor with multiple sclerosis, enrolled in a pregnancy study. J is TRBJ2-7 and V is TRBV6-1; TRBD1 might be the D (5 bases). This chain's CDR3 is CASSTGYPYEQYF. The CDR3 coding sequence is TGTGCCAGCTCCACAGGTTACCCCTACGAGCAGTACTTC.